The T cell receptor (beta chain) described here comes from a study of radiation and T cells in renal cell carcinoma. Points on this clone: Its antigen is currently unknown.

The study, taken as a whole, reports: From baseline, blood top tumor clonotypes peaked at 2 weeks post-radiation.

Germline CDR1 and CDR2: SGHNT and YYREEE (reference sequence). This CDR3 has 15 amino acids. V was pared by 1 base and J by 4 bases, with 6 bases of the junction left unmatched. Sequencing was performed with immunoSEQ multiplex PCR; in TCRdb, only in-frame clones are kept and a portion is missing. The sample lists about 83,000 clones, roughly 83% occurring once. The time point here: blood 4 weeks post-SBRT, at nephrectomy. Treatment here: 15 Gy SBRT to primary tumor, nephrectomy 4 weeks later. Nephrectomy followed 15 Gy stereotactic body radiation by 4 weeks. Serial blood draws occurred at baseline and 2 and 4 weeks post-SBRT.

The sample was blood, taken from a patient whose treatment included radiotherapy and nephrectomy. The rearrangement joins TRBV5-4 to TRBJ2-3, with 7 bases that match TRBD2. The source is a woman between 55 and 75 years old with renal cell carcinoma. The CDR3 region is CASSLIGLGSDTQYF. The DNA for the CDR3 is TGTGCCAGCAGCTTGATCGGACTAGGCTCAGATACGCAGTATTTT.